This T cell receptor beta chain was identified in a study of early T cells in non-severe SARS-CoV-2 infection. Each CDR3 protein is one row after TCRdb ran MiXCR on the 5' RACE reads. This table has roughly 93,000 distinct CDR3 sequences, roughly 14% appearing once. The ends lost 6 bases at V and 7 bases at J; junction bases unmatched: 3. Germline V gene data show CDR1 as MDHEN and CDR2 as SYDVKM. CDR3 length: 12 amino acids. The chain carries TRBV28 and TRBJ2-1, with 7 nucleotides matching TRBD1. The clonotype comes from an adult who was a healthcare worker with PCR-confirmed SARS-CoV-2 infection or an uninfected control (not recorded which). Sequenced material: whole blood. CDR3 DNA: TGTGCCAGCAGCCTGACAGGGAATGAGCAGTTCTTC. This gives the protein CASSLTGNEQFF.